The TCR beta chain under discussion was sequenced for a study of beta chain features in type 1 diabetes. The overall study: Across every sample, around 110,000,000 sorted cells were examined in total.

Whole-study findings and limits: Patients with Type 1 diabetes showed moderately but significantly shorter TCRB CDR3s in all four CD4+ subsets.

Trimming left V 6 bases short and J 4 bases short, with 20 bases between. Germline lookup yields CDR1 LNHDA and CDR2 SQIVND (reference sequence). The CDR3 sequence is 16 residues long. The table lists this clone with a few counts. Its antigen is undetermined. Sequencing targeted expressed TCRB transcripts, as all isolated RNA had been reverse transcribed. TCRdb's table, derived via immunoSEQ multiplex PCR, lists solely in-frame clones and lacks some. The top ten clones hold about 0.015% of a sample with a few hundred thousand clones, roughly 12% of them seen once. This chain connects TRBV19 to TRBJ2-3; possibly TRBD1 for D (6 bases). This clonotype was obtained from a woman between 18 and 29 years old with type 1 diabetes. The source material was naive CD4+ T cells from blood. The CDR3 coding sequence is TGTGCCAGTAGCTGGGCCGGGACACCGGGTGCAGATACGCAGTATTTT. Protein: CASSWAGTPGADTQYF.